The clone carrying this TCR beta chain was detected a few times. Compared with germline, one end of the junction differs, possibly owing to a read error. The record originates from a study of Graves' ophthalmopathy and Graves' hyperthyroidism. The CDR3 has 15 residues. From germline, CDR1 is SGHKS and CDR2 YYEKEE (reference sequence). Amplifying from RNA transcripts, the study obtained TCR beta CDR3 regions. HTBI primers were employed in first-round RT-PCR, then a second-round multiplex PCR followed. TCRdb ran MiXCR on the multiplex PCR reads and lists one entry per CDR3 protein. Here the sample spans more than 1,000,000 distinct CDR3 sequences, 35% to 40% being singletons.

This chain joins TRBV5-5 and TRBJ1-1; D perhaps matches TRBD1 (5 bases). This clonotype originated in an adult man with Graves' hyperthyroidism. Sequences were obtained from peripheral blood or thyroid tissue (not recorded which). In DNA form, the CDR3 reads TGTGCCAGCAACTTGCAAGACAGATTGAACACTGAAGCTTTCTTT. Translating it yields CASNLQDRLNTEAFF.